The present entry profiles one T cell receptor (beta chain) with its context. Assay: immunoSEQ multiplex PCR; the TCRdb copy retains only in-frame clones and omits some. The data contain approximately 73,000 clones, 89% of them seen just once; the ten biggest clones take up under 10%. This sample is part of a study of blood T cell repertoires in COVID-19. Germline values: CDR1 SEHNR, CDR2 FQNEAQ (reference sequence). CDR3 length equals 12 residues. With 6 bases removed from V and 3 bases from J, the gap between germline ends came to 8 bases. Sample: peripheral blood. The J gene is TRBJ1-1, the V gene TRBV7-9; a weak D match, TRBD1 (5 bases). This sequence was found in an elderly man with acute or convalescent COVID-19. CDR3 nucleotides: TGTGCCAGCAGTTGGGGGGACACTGAAGCTTTCTTT. As protein: CASSWGDTEAFF.